The TCR beta chain under discussion was sequenced for a study of cytomegalovirus exposure and HLA in healthy donors. Findings and caveats of the study: Cytomegalovirus association was listed for about 160 TCR beta chains.

TCRdb's table, derived via immunoSEQ multiplex PCR, lists solely in-frame clones and lacks some. Of under 250,000 clones listed, just over 90% are singletons. On this clone: The antigen is undetermined.

This CDR3 has 15 residues. V trimming: 4 bases; J trimming: 7 bases; junction bases outside the gene matches: 11. Germline CDR1 and CDR2: SGHNT and YYREEE (reference sequence). The sequenced material came from PBMCs. The V and J genes are TRBV5-4 and TRBJ2-1; 7 bases are shared with TRBD2. This TCR derives from a woman aged 18-29 years in good health and CMV-seronegative. In DNA form, the CDR3 reads TGTGCCAGCAGCCCCTCGTGGGGGGAGGGGAATGAGCAGTTCTTC. Its protein product is CASSPSWGEGNEQFF. Combining the CDR3 with reference TRBV5-4 and TRBJ2-1 gives the whole variable domain ETGVTQSPTHLIKTRGQQVTLRCSSQSGHNTVSWYQQALGQGPQFIFQYYREEENGRGNFPPRFSGLQFPNYSSELNVNALELDDSALYLCASSPSWGEGNEQFFGPGTRLTVL.